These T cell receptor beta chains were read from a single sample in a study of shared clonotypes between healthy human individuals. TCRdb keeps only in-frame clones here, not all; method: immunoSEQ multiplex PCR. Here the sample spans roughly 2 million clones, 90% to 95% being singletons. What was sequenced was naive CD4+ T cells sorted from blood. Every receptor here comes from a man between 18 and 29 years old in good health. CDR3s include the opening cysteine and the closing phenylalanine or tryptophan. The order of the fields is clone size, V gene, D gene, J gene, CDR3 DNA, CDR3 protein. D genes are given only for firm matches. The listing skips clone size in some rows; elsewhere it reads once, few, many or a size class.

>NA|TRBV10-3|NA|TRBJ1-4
TGTGCCATCAGTGAGTCCCCGGGGGAAAAACTGTTTTTT
CAISESPGEKLFF
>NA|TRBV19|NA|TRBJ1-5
TGTGCCAGTAGTATAGAGGGAAGGGGGGACTATCAGCCCCAGCATTTT
CASSIEGRGDYQPQHF
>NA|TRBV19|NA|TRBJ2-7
TGTGCCAGTAGTCCCAGCGGCTCTAGGAGCTCCTACGAGCAGTACTTC
CASSPSGSRSSYEQYF
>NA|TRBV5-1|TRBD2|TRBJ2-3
TGCGCCAGCAGTATAGCGGGGGGTCCCACAGATACGCAGTATTTT
CASSIAGGPTDTQYF
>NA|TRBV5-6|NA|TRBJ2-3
TGTGCCAGCAGCTTAGCGCAGGGTGTAGTTAGGACAGATACGCAGTATTTT
CASSLAQGVVRTDTQYF
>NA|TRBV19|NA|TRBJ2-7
TGTGCCAGTAGCCCATTGTCGGCTGGTGTCGGAACCTACGAGCAGTACTTC
CASSPLSAGVGTYEQYF
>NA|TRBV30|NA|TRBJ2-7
TGTGCCTGGAGTGTGGACGAGCAGTACTTC
CAWSVDEQYF
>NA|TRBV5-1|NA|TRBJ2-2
TGCGCCAGCAGCTTGGAAGCACGCGGGGAGTACACCGGGGAGCTGTTTTTT
CASSLEARGEYTGELFF
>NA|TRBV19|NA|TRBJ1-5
TGTGCCAGTAGTAAAAGGACAGTGAGCAATCAGCCCCAGCATTTT
CASSKRTVSNQPQHF
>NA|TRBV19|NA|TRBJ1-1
TGTGCCAGTAGTGATCGACGGGAATCAGGCGGAGCTTTCTTT
CASSDRRESGGAFF
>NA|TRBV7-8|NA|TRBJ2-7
TGTGCCAGTGGGGTTATGGGGCCCTCCTACGAGCAGTACTTC
CASGVMGPSYEQYF
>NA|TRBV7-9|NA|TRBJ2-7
TGTGCCAGCAGCTTCTCCGGGACGGCGAAGTCCCACGAGCAGTACTTC
CASSFSGTAKSHEQYF
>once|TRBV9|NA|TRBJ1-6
TGTGCCAGCAGCGTAGATCTGCGGGGTAATTCACCCCTCCACTTT
CASSVDLRGNSPLHF
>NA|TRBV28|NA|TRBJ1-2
TGTGCCAGCTATGGGGCGGGCTATGGCTACACCTTC
CASYGAGYGYTF
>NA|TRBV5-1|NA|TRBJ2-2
TGCGCCAGCAGCTTGGAGCAAGCCGGGGAGCTGTTTTTT
CASSLEQAGELFF
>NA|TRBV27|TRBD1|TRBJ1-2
TGTGCCAGCAGTCGGACAGGGCATGGCTACACCTTC
CASSRTGHGYTF
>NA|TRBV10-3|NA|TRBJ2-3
TGTGCCATCAGCCCGGGCACAGATACGCAGTATTTT
CAISPGTDTQYF
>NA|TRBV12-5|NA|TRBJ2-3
TGTGCTAGTTCCAGCACAGATACGCAGTATTTT
CASSSTDTQYF
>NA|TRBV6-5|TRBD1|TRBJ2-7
TGTGCCAGCAGACGGGACAGGGAGACCTACGAGCAGTACTTC
CASRRDRETYEQYF
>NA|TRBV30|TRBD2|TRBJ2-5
TGTGCCTGGAGAGCCCGGGGAGGGGAGACCCAGTACTTC
CAWRARGGETQYF
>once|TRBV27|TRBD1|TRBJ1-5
TGTGCCAGCAGTTCGTCGACAGGGGGCAATCAGCCCCAGCATTTT
CASSSSTGGNQPQHF
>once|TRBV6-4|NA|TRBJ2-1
TGTGCCAGCAGTGACCCGCTGAACAATGAGCAGTTCTTC
CASSDPLNNEQFF
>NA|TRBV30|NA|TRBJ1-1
TGTGCCTGGAGTGTACTCAGGCTGGCTGAAGCTTTCTTT
CAWSVLRLAEAFF
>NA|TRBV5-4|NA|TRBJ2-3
TGTGCCAGCAGGCAGGGCGGCAGGGCCGAAGATACGCAGTATTTT
CASRQGGRAEDTQYF
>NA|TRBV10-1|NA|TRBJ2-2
TGCGCCAGAGGGATTAGGGGCGGGGAGCTGTTTTTT
CARGIRGGELFF
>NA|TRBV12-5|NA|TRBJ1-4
TGTGCTAGTGGCCAAGCAGGGGAAAAACTGTTTTTT
CASGQAGEKLFF
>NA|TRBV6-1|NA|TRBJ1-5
TGTGCCAGCAGTTTACAATTCAATCAGCCCCAGCATTTT
CASSLQFNQPQHF
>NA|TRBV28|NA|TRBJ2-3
TGTGCCAGCAGTGCACAGGGCCTATCGTTGAGGGCGCAGTATTTT
CASSAQGLSLRAQYF
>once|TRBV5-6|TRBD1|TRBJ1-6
TGTGCCAGCAGCTACCTCGACAGGGTCCCGAATTCACCCCTCCACTTT
CASSYLDRVPNSPLHF
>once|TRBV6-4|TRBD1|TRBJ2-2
TGTGCCAGCAAGGTCGAACAGGGGGCGACCGGGGAGCTGTTTTTT
CASKVEQGATGELFF
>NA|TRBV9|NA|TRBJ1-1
TGTGCCAGCAGCGGCCGGGACACCGGGTTTGAAGCTTTCTTT
CASSGRDTGFEAFF
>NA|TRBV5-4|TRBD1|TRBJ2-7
TGTGCCAGCAGCTTGGCAGGCAGGGGGATACCCTACGAGCAGTACTTC
CASSLAGRGIPYEQYF
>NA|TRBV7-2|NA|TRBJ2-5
TGTGCCAGCAGCTTCGAGGCAGGGGGGACTTCCTACCAAGAGACCCAGTACTTC
CASSFEAGGTSYQETQYF
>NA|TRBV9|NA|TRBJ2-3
TGTGCCAGCAGCGCCCAATCCAGCACAGATACGCAGTATTTT
CASSAQSSTDTQYF
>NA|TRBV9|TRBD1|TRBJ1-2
TGTGCCAGCAGCTCTAGGGACAGCTCATATGGCTACACCTTC
CASSSRDSSYGYTF
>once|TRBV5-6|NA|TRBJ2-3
TGTGCCAGCAGCCTTGGGGAGCGGAGGCAGTATTTT
CASSLGERRQYF
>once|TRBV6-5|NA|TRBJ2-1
TGTGCCAGCAGTTACACCGCGGCTAAAGGCTACAATGAGCAGTTCTTC
CASSYTAAKGYNEQFF
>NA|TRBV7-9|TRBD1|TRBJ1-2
TGTGCCAGCAGCTTAGCGAGGGGGCCGGGAGGCTACACCTTC
CASSLARGPGGYTF
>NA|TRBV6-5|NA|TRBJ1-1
TGTGCCAGCAGTCAGCGAACTCAGGGTGAGACTGAAGCTTTCTTT
CASSQRTQGETEAFF
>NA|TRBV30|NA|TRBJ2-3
TGTGCCTGGAGTGTTCTGGGGACAGATACGCAGTATTTT
CAWSVLGTDTQYF
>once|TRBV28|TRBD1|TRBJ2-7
TGTGCCAGCAGTTTATCTCAAACAGGGGGCTACGAGCAGTACTTC
CASSLSQTGGYEQYF
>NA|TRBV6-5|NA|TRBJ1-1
TGTGCCAGCAAAGGTGGGGGGCTCACTGAAGCTTTCTTT
CASKGGGLTEAFF
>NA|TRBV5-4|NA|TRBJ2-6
TGTGCCAGCAGCTTGGCCATACACCGTTCTGGGGCCAACGTCCTGACTTTC
CASSLAIHRSGANVLTF
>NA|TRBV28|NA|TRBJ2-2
TGTGCCAGCACCCAAGGGGTGTCCGGGGAGCTGTTTTTT
CASTQGVSGELFF
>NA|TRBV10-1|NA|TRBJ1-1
TGCGCCAGCAGCCCCGAGGGAGATGCCCTGAACACTGAAGCTTTCTTT
CASSPEGDALNTEAFF
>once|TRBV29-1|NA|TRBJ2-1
TGCAGCGTTGATCCAGGGGGGAGCAATGAGCAGTTCTTC
CSVDPGGSNEQFF
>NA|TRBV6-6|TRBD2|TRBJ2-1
TGTGCCAGCAGTTATAGGAGCGGGAGCTCCTACAATGAGCAGTTCTTC
CASSYRSGSSYNEQFF
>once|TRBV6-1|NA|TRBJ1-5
TGTGCCAGCAGTGAAGCCTCCCCCAATCAGCCCCAGCATTTT
CASSEASPNQPQHF
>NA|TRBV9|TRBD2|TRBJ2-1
TGTGCCAGCAGCGTAAGGACTAGCGGGAGTTATGAGCAGTTCTTC
CASSVRTSGSYEQFF
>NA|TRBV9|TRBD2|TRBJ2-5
TGTGCCAGCAGCGTAGAATGGACTAGCGGTCTAAGGACCCAGTACTTC
CASSVEWTSGLRTQYF
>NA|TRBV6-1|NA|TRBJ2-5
TGTGCCAGCAGTGAGACAGGGAGGTACCAAGAGACCCAGTACTTC
CASSETGRYQETQYF
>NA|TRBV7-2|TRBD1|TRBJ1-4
TGTGCCAGCAGCCCCCATACAGGGGCCGGTAATGAAAAACTGTTTTTT
CASSPHTGAGNEKLFF
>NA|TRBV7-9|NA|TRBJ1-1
TGTGCCAGCAGCTTAGGTGGAGGGATGGGGCTCACTGAAGCTTTCTTT
CASSLGGGMGLTEAFF
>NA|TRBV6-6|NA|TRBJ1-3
TGTGCCAGCACCTTAGACAACTCTGGAAACACCATATATTTT
CASTLDNSGNTIYF